The 8 T cell receptor beta chains below come from one sample, sequenced in a study of blood T cells in healthy people across ages. The authors ran a second PCR of 7 to 11 cycles using a sample-barcoded 5' primer and a J-beta primer mix. One entry per CDR3 protein, called by TCRdb with MiXCR from the 5' RACE reads. The data hold 780,000 or so distinct CDR3 sequences, with around three fifths observed a single time. Sequencing was performed on blood. These receptors originate from a man aged 40-49 years in good health.

This clonotype was seen only once. This rearrangement joins TRBV20-1 to TRBJ1-4; D may be TRBD1 (5 bases). Germline values: CDR1 DFQATT, CDR2 SNEGSKA (reference sequence). CDR3 size: 15 residues. V lost 0 bases, J lost 8 bases, and 16 bases lay in between. The DNA of the CDR3 is TGCAGTGCTAGAGATGGCGGGACTCACCCCGAAAAACTGTTTTTT. This gives the protein CSARDGGTHPEKLFF.

This clonotype was counted only a few times. The CDR3 DNA reads TGTGCCAGCAGTGCGTCAAGGAGAGACGGACCCGGGGGGCTATTATATGGCTACACCTTC. Protein product: CASSASRRDGPGGLLYGYTF. This chain links TRBV25-1 with TRBJ1-2; TRBD1 might be the D (6 bases). The CDR3 sequence is 20 residues long. V lost 4 bases to trimming and J lost 5 bases, with 32 bases between them. Per germline, CDR1 MGHDK and CDR2 SYGVNS.

Of note for this clonotype: At one end the junction does not follow the germline gene, possibly because of a read error. The chain carries TRBV7-3 and TRBJ2-3; no clear D gene. CDR1 SGHTA and CDR2 FQGTGA come from the germline V gene. CDR3 length: 15 residues. The CDR3, as DNA: TGTGCCAGCAGCTTAACCCCCCAGCGAGGAGATACGCGGTATTTT. It specifies CASSLTPQRGDTRYF. Complete variable domain (other parts from reference TRBV7-3 and TRBJ2-3): GAGVSQTPSNKVTEKGKYVELRCDPISGHTALYWYRQSLGQGPEFLIYFQGTGAADDSGLPNDRFFAVRPEGSVSTLKIQRTERGDSAVYLCASSLTPQRGDTRYFGPGTRLTVL.

The CDR3 DNA follows: TGCGCCAGCAGCCAAGATAGAGACAGGGAGCAGTACTTC. It codes for CASSQDRDREQYF. The chain is built from TRBV4-3 and TRBJ2-4, with TRBD1 matching 7 bases. The CDR3 is 13 amino acids. Per the germline V gene, CDR1 is LGHNA and CDR2 is YSLEER. V was pared by 0 bases and J by 13 bases, with 6 bases of the junction left unmatched.

In its sample, this clonotype was seen a few times. DNA of the CDR3: TGTGCCATCACCCGCCGGGCTAGCGGGAGGACAGATACGCAGTATTTT. Translation gives CAITRRASGRTDTQYF. V gene TRBV10-3 combines with J gene TRBJ2-3, with 11 nucleotides matching TRBD2. The CDR3 length is 16 residues. Germline CDR1 ENHRY, CDR2 SYGVKD. With 7 bases clipped from V and 3 bases from J, the junction kept 9 bases outside the gene matches.

The CDR3 reads CASSQDWGGLARRSTDTQYF. The CDR3 coding sequence is TGTGCCAGCAGCCAAGATTGGGGGGGACTAGCGCGGCGGAGCACAGATACGCAGTATTTT. The chain couples TRBV4-2 to TRBJ2-3; 10 bases are shared with TRBD2. J lost 0 bases, V lost 0 bases, and 12 bases had no gene match. The CDR3 is 20 residues long. Germline V gives CDR1 LGHNA, CDR2 YNFKEQ.

The chain links TRBV7-9 to TRBJ1-2; D might be TRBD1 (5 bases). V shed 1 base and J shed 7 bases, with 22 bases lying between them. The CDR3 covers 17 residues. The germline CDR1 and CDR2 sequences are SEHNR and FQNEAQ (reference sequence). This CDR3 reads CASSLGGRVIRFGGYTF. The CDR3 DNA reads as TGTGCCAGCAGCTTAGGAGGCAGGGTCATCCGCTTCGGTGGCTACACCTTC.

This chain connects TRBV7-9 to TRBJ2-1, with 9 bases aligning to TRBD2. V was clipped by 6 bases and J by 7 bases; unmatched bases: 4. The germline CDR1 and CDR2 sequences are SEHNR and FQNEAQ (reference sequence). This CDR3 contains 13 residues. Written as DNA, the CDR3 is TGTGCCAGCAGGGGACTAGCAGCAAATGAGCAGTTCTTC. Amino acid sequence: CASRGLAANEQFF.